This TCR beta chain was sequenced for a study of CD8+ T cells in alopecia areata (dated by TCRdb to between 2017 and 2018). Notes on the research overall: The treated patients, all with moderate-to-severe alopecia areata, were enrolled in an open-label pilot trial of oral tofacitinib given at 5 to 10 mg twice daily. Patients stayed on tofacitinib for 6 to 18 months and then had 6 months of follow-up off drug so that delayed response and recurrence could be assessed. In treated patients, disease severity was measured using the SALT score, which gives the percentage of scalp surface area affected. To study T cell clonal expansion in alopecia areata, the researchers applied high-throughput TCRbeta sequencing to both the C3H/HeJ mouse model and human patients. In humans, TCRbeta sequencing was performed on scalp tissue and on sorted CD4+ and CD8+ peripheral blood T cells from healthy controls and from patients with patchy or totalis/universalis alopecia areata. Biopsies were taken from tofacitinib-treated patients at baseline and at 4 and 24 weeks of treatment, and a later scalp biopsy was taken in several of the tofacitinib-treated patients. Scalp clonality was compared among normal scalp (n=4), patchy alopecia areata scalp (n=8), and alopecia totalis/universalis scalp (n=8). The RNA source kit depended on sample type: the PAXgene miRNA kit for fixed scalp, the miRNeasy kit for PBMCs, and the RNeasy kit for mouse skin. TCRbeta CDR3 regions were amplified by immunoSEQ multiplex PCR with 35 Vbeta forward and 13 Jbeta reverse primers.

Spanning cysteine to phenylalanine, the CDR3 consists of 16 amino acids. CDR3 DNA is the only sequence kept; it has 48 bases, read in frame from the first base. V was cut back by 0 bases and J by 0 bases, leaving a gap of 6 bases between them. The germline V gene specifies ENHRY as CDR1 and SYGVKD as CDR2. The intended sense of this specimen's time point label: around 28 days on oral tofacitinib. The sample's treatment or condition, from its label and the paper: oral pan-JAK inhibitor, 5-10 mg twice daily. Lesional scalp punch biopsies and peripheral blood were collected from alopecia areata patients. PBMCs were isolated by density centrifugation and stained for CD3, CD4 and CD8, after which CD4+ and CD8+ T cells were sorted on a FACSAria. Broader findings and caveats from the paper: Unlike mouse skin, where gammadelta T cells dominate, normal human skin contains resident alphabeta T cells that get sequenced too, which complicates analysis of the scalp TCR repertoire. Shared TCR sequences between patients were less evident than in mice, which may be partly attributable to HLA diversity in the patient population. During tofacitinib treatment, many expanded lesional clones remained in scalp and blood, and this persistence may partly explain relapse after treatment is stopped. Scalp clonality and the number of expanded CD8+ clones among the top 100 scalp clones were significantly decreased by tofacitinib. Lesional scalp, especially in alopecia totalis/universalis, showed higher clonality and more expanded CD8+ clones than normal scalp, suggesting antigenic drive. Because the treated cohort was small and included a single nonresponder, larger studies are needed to assess links between baseline CD8+ expansion and response.

In regard to this clone: Its antigen specificity is not known. Nothing much larger sits one base from this clone, and base qualities are not available.

Libraries were made using the immunoSEQ multiplex PCR assay. RNA was extracted from all samples and reverse transcribed into cDNA as template for TCR sequencing. SuperScript III was used for first-strand cDNA synthesis, primed with a 2:1 mix of oligo-dT and random hexamers. A synthetic immune receptor repertoire was used to measure amplification bias, and any remaining bias was corrected computationally. The paper's processing steps were these. Raw reads were preprocessed to remove errors, and CDR3 was defined by IMGT conventions from the conserved cysteine to phenylalanine. Clonality was calculated as 1 minus Shannon entropy normalized by log2 of the number of productive unique TCRs. Whether scalp clones were CD4 or CD8 was inferred by matching scalp TCRbeta sequences against CD4 and CD8 repertoires sorted from blood. TCRdb obtained this table from immuneACCESS and retained in-frame rearrangements with V and J assigned. These tables miss some clones; where compared with another copy, unresolved V genes account for less than half of the shortfall, and the remainder is unexplained. The DNA gave D and trimming, while V, J and clone size come from that table. The sample table lists roughly 120,000 clones, approximately 59% of them with a count of one. The ten largest account for approximately 31% of the sample.

The material was CD8+ T cells sorted from blood, obtained at week 4, from a patient treated with tofacitinib. The chain employs TRBV10-3 and TRBJ2-6; matching of 5 bases hints at TRBD2 as the D gene. This TCR was recovered from a human donor with alopecia areata. The CDR3: CAISESLGSGANVLTF. The sequence in DNA is TGTGCCATCAGTGAGTCACTAGGCTCTGGGGCCAACGTCCTGACTTTC.